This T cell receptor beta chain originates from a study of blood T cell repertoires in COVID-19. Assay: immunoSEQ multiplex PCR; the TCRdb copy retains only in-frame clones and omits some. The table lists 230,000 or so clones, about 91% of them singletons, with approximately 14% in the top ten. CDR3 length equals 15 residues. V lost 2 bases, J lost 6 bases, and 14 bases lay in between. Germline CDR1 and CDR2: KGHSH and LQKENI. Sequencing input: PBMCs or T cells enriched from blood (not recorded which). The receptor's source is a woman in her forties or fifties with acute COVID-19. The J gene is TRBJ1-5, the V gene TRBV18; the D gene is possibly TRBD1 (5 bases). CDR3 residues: CASSPIRGDGQPQHF. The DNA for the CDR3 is TGTGCCAGCTCACCAATCCGGGGGGATGGTCAGCCCCAGCATTTT. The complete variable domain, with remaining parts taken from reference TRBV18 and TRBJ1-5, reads NAGVMQNPRHLVRRRGQEARLRCSPMKGHSHVYWYRQLPEEGLKFMVYLQKENIIDESGMPKERFSAEFPKEGPSILRIQQVVRGDSAAYFCASSPIRGDGQPQHFGDGTRLSIL.